What follows are 8 T cell receptor beta chains derived from one specimen sequenced in a study of T cells after posttransplantation cyclophosphamide. The method was immunoSEQ multiplex PCR; TCRdb's version includes in-frame clones alone and lacks a portion of them. Of about 52,000 clones listed, about 86% are singletons. Sequences were obtained from PBMCs. These receptors were taken from a man aged 25 to 40 with a blood cancer, CMV-positive, and with a related stem cell donor.

V and J are TRBV7-2 and TRBJ1-1; TRBD1 aligns across 7 bases. J was trimmed by 5 bases and V by 5 bases; bases with no gene match: 8. Germline CDR1 SGHTA, CDR2 FQGNSA. The CDR3 runs 14 residues. CDR3 bases: TGTGCCAGCAGCACCAGGGGGAGATTGACTGAAGCTTTCTTT. Translation gives CASSTRGRLTEAFF.

The J gene is TRBJ2-7, the V gene TRBV7-9, with a weak D call TRBD1 (5 bases). Germline CDR1 is SEHNR and CDR2 is FQNEAQ (reference sequence). V shed 0 bases and J shed 0 bases, with 18 bases lying between them. The CDR3 runs to 18 residues. CDR3 region: CASSLAPDTLRASYEQYF. CDR3 DNA: TGTGCCAGCAGCTTAGCCCCGGACACACTCAGGGCCTCCTACGAGCAGTACTTC.

V gene TRBV18 combines with J gene TRBJ2-3, with 7 bases matching TRBD1. The CDR3 runs to 14 residues. CDR1 is KGHSH and CDR2 is LQKENI in the germline V gene. The ends lost 2 bases at V and 6 bases at J; junction bases unmatched: 5. CDR3 amino acids: CASSPNQGVDTQYF. The CDR3 DNA is TGTGCCAGCTCACCAAATCAGGGGGTGGATACGCAGTATTTT.

The chain couples TRBV6-6 to TRBJ2-3; D ambiguous. V dropped 6 bases and J dropped 1 base, with 14 bases sitting between them. The germline V gene has CDR1 MNHNY and CDR2 SVGAGI (reference sequence). The CDR3 extends over 15 amino acids. CDR3 loop: CASRLWPAGTDTQYF. The DNA of the CDR3 is TGTGCCAGCAGATTGTGGCCTGCCGGCACAGATACGCAGTATTTT.

This clone was recorded a few times. The junction shows a germline mismatch at one end, possibly a read error. The rearrangement joins TRBV7-9 to TRBJ1-2; 10 bases are shared with TRBD1. Germline CDR1 is SEHNR and CDR2 is FQNEAQ (reference sequence). This CDR3 has 12 amino acids. The CDR3 spells CASSLVPGQGNF. The CDR3 nucleotides are TGTGCCAGCAGCTTAGTGCCGGGACAGGGGAATTTC.

The chain is built from TRBV11-1 and TRBJ2-7, with 10 positions matching TRBD2. After removal of 5 bases from V and 6 bases from J, the junction contained 10 bases not matched to a gene. CDR3 length: 15 residues. In germline, CDR1 is SGHAT, CDR2 FQDESV (reference sequence). The CDR3 loop is CASSRGGSGRPEQYF. As DNA, the CDR3 is TGTGCCAGCAGCCGAGGCGGTAGCGGGAGGCCCGAGCAGTACTTC.

The table lists this clone with a count of one. The chain uses TRBV19 and TRBJ2-7; D remains ambiguous. The CDR3 sequence is 13 residues long. The V gene lost 5 bases and the J gene lost 3 bases, with 11 bases spanning the gap. CDR1 is LNHDA, CDR2 SQIVND, per germline (reference sequence). CDR3 nucleotides: TGTGCCAGTAGTTCTCTTCTCGGCTACGAGCAGTACTTC. This codes for CASSSLLGYEQYF. Using reference TRBV19 and TRBJ2-7 for the parts outside the CDR3, the full variable domain is DGGITQSPKYLFRKEGQNVTLSCEQNLNHDAMYWYRQDPGQGLRLIYYSQIVNDFQKGDIAEGYSVSREKKESFPLTVTSAQKNPTAFYLCASSSLLGYEQYFGPGTRLTVT.

This chain joins TRBV19 and TRBJ1-5, with D unresolved. CDR1 is LNHDA, CDR2 SQIVND, per germline (reference sequence). V dropped 1 base and J dropped 0 bases, with 7 bases sitting between them. The CDR3 is made up of 15 amino acids. The DNA of the CDR3 is TGTGCCAGTAGTATAGTACCGGGTAGCAATCAGCCCCAGCATTTT. This translates into CASSIVPGSNQPQHF.